The entry below describes one T cell receptor beta chain. Its target antigen remains unknown. The record has no base qualities; no much larger clone is one base away. Library creation used the immunoSEQ multiplex PCR assay. A mixture of 60 forward primers for TCR Vbeta segments and 13 reverse primers for TCR Jbeta segments was used in the multiplex PCR. A multiplex PCR assay on genomic DNA amplified the CDR3 region of rearranged TCR beta genes. On the Illumina HiSeq System, the amplified TCR beta libraries were sequenced as 87-base-pair reads. The source study handled its data this way. Across the roughly 670 repertoires, a later analysis counted roughly 77 million unique TCR beta chains, some 11 million of which were shared by at least two donors. To remove PCR and sequencing errors, raw reads were error-corrected and collapsed into unique sequences using a nearest-neighbor algorithm that merged closely related sequences. CDR3 sequences were aligned to IMGT reference sequences to assign V, D and J gene segments. For a sequence to be retained, a match of at least six nucleotides to both a V gene segment and a J gene segment was required. Rearrangements were classified as productive when the CDR3 lacked stop codons and remained in frame with V and J, and all other rearrangements were classified as non-productive. CDR3 was defined by IMGT convention, running from the second conserved V-encoded cysteine to the conserved J-encoded phenylalanine. The earlier analysis of about 500 of the donors excluded sequences that lacked an unambiguous match to a single V gene segment. An earlier analysis of fewer than 650 of the donors classified V segments as functional when productive rearrangements were above 56.7% and as segregating when the standard deviation between donors was above 5%. A statistical classification framework was developed to diagnose cytomegalovirus status using the catalog of TCR beta chain sequences. A later analysis assigned V and J genes by comparing TCR nucleotide sequences with IMGT/GENE-DB human TR gene sequences. Using the TCRdist pipeline, a later analysis assigned CDR3 sequences along with most-parsimonious VDJ recombination scenarios. In a later analysis, each TCR beta chain was defined by its CDR3 amino acid sequence together with its V-gene family, and reads without a unique V-gene family were excluded. To address suspected cross-contamination and a sequencing artifact, a later analysis removed 550 to 750 highly shared, low-generation-probability nucleotide sequences. In a later analysis, a clonal expansion index for each public chain was calculated from normalized within-repertoire ranks of inferred template counts. In a later analysis, generation probabilities were computed using a VDJ recombination model fitted to out-of-frame rearrangements, and the results were checked against IGoR. Hypergeometric tests were used in a later analysis to score TCR-TCR, TCR-HLA and TCR-CMV co-occurrence, with a repertoire-size bias correction applied to the TCR pairs. To estimate false discovery rates, a later analysis permuted the HLA or CMV assignments 20 times. In a later analysis, co-occurring TCRs were grouped using DBSCAN, and TCRdist sequence similarity was added for clustering within HLA-allele-positive subsets. For co-occurrence clustering, repertoires with fewer than 30,000 or more than 120,000 public chains were excluded, along with a handful of repertoires with anomalous nucleotide sharing. TCRdb carries this immuneACCESS record with in-frame sequences only. Its versions omit some clonotypes, under half of them owing to an unresolved V gene in the studies checked, with the rest unexplained. V, J and clone size are those of that table, while D and trimming were read from the DNA. The table for this sample lists about 96,000 clones; roughly 79% of them were counted only once. The ten largest make up 12% to 15% of the sample.

This entry comes from a study of cytomegalovirus exposure and HLA in healthy donors (dated by TCRdb to 2016 to 2017). General notes on the study: An earlier analysis of 587 of the donors reported under 300 Gb of sequence data and about 120 million unique TCR beta sequences obtained from around 170 million T cells. Every discovery cohort repertoire had been produced on one sequencing platform. Roughly 290 gigabases of sequencing data and 70 million to 95 million unique TCR sequences made up an early release that covered fewer than 650 HLA-typed donors. An earlier analysis of about 620 of the donors applied high-throughput TCR beta sequencing to assess whether each TCR beta V gene segment acted as functional or pseudogenic. Alongside the repertoire data, information on donor age, sex, ethnicity and CMV serostatus was compiled. A separate validation cohort of 90 to 150 different subjects was used in addition to the approximately 640-subject first cohort. HLA typing included class I and class II loci at four-digit resolution. Across roughly 420 genotyped donors of the cohort, an average of about 240,000 unique TCR beta nucleotide sequences per donor were sequenced, and roughly 17% of those sequences were non-productive. The study combined high-throughput TCR immunosequencing, statistical association of individual TCRs with disease status, and machine learning to predict cytomegalovirus infection status. In the later analysis, no new phenotypic data were used to find candidate immune exposures; instead, reliance was placed on TCR beta sequences and their occurrence across donors. The number of typed donors differed by locus: about 620-640 for A, B, C, DRB1 and DQB1; 500 to 550 for DQA1; roughly 600 for DPA1; and some 430 for DPB1. The study used immunosequencing to profile the T cell repertoires of 600 to 850 subjects and linked those repertoires to cytomegalovirus serostatus. In a later genetic analysis, genome-wide SNP genotypes for about three fifths of the roughly 670 donors were used, and that subset was treated as a discovery cohort. The aim of the study was to test whether cataloging public T cell receptors could identify signatures of past pathogen exposure. Because of strong linkage in the cohort, roughly 5 DR-DQ haplotypes were treated as single units for association and clustering. Of the 300 to 500 genotyped donors, less than 90% were placed in the genetic ancestry cluster associated with self-reported Caucasian donors. In a later analysis, previously published TCR beta repertoires from 500 to 750 donors were re-analyzed and high-resolution HLA genotyping was added so that TCR occurrence patterns could be studied.

In total, approximately 610 healthy bone marrow donors made up the cohort. At the time of sampling, every cohort member was nominally healthy, though immune exposures that went unrecorded were likely present. The donor was CMV seropositive and was included in the group of 250 to 300 seropositive cohort members. A peripheral blood sample was provided by each donor, and peripheral blood mononuclear cells were used for TCR beta sequencing. The Qiagen DNeasy Blood Extraction Kit was used to extract genomic DNA from the blood cell samples. What the study reported, not specific to this receptor: The classifier was reported to diagnose cytomegalovirus status with high specificity and sensitivity in both the original cohort and the validation cohort. In an earlier analysis of roughly 500 of the donors, most TCR beta V segments appeared in productive rearrangements about 90% or about 30% of the time, broadly matching IMGT annotations. A further reported finding was that TCR beta sequences accurately predicted the HLA-A and HLA-B alleles for most subjects in the first cohort. The cohort was sequenced for TCR beta chains only, and without alpha or paired-chain data the features that could be detected were limited. Because counts were too low, more than 15 rarely observed V segments, including chromosome 9 orphons, were left out of the earlier analysis of approximately 580 of the donors. In a later analysis, most CMV-associated TCR beta chains were found to appear HLA-restricted, with HLA associations seemingly driven largely by CMV exposure. In a later genetic analysis, a missense DCLRE1C variant was associated with V-gene and J-gene trimming of TCR beta chains, and the association was replicated in an independent cohort. A cluster of highly shared sequence variants was judged likely to be a technical artifact of the sequencing pipeline. Because HLA typing was unavailable for some donors at each locus, only the typed subset was used in association tests. In the study, 150 to 200 TCR beta chains were listed as associated with cytomegalovirus. For the cohort, immune exposure information was limited to CMV serostatus. Across donors, most TCR sequences were observed very rarely, whereas some public TCRs were present in many individuals. A later analysis found that TCR association rates varied across HLA loci, with DRB1 alleles showing the most associated TCRs and HLA-C alleles the fewest. Specific HLA alleles were associated with over 15,000 TCR beta sequences at a false discovery rate of 0.05 in a later analysis. Correlated functional status among segregating V segments might be attributable to linkage disequilibrium, but an unknown experimental factor could not be ruled out. Three of the identified cytomegalovirus-associated TCR beta chains were confirmed in vitro to be specific for cytomegalovirus antigens. Assigning TCR associations to individual alleles was difficult when HLA alleles, especially DR and DQ, strongly co-occurred. A later analysis found that HLA-associated TCR beta chains were more clonally expanded and had lower generation probabilities than equally common non-associated chains. According to the authors, the approach could potentially be generalized to other disease states and immunological phenotypes. The presence/absence analyses assumed that sequencing depth was roughly uniform across donors, and that assumption may not be true. Several of the top co-occurrence clusters appeared to be linked to parvovirus B19, influenza, CMV and Epstein-Barr virus, according to a later analysis. Compared with the roughly 670-donor mean, donors in an Asian-associated ancestry cluster had fewer N-insertions in productive TCRs, according to a later genetic analysis.

The TCR originated in a woman in her 70s in good health and CMV-seropositive. Sequenced sample: PBMCs.

Read as DNA, the sequence is TGTGCCAGTAGTATCAATCTTGGAGTTAGAAATGAAAAACTGTTTTTT. Its translation is CASSINLGVRNEKLFF. This chain is built from TRBV19 and TRBJ1-4; a confident D gene designation cannot be given. The CDR3, from cysteine to phenylalanine, totals 16 residues. Just CDR3 DNA is preserved here, 48 bases in frame from base 1. The germline V gene (reference sequence) gives CDR1 as LNHDA and CDR2 as SQIVND. V and J are truncated by 3 bases and 5 bases respectively, leaving an intervening sequence of 16 bases. Beyond the CDR3, the reference TRBV19 and TRBJ1-4 genes provide the residues; the full variable domain reads: DGGITQSPKYLFRKEGQNVTLSCEQNLNHDAMYWYRQDPGQGLRLIYYSQIVNDFQKGDIAEGYSVSREKKESFPLTVTSAQKNPTAFYLCASSINLGVRNEKLFFGSGTQLSVL.